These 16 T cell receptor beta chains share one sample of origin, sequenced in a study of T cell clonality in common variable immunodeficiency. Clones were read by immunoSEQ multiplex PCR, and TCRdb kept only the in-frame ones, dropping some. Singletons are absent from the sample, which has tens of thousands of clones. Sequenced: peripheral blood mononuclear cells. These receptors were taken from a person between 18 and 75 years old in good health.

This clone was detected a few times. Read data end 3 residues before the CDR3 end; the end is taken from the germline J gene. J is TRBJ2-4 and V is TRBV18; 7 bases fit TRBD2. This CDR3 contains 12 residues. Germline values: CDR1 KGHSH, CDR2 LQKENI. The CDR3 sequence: CASSPGDYGQYF. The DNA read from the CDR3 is TGTGCCAGCTCACCCGGGGACTATGGT.

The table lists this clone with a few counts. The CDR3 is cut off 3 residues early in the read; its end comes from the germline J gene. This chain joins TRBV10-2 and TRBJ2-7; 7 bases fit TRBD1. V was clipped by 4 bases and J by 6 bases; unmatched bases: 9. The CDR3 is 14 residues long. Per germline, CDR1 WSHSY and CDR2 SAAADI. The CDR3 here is CASSGGRGPGEQYF. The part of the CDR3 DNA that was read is TGCGCCAGCAGTGGGGGTAGGGGGCCAGGCGAG.

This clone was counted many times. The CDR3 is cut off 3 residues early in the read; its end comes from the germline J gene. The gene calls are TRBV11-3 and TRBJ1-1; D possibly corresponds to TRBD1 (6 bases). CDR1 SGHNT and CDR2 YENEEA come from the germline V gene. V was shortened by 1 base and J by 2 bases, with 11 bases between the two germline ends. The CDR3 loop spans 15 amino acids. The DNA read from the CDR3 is TGTGCCAGCAGCTTAGGTGGGGGCGGTAACACTGAA. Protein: CASSLGGGGNTE. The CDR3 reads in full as CASSLGGGGNTEAFF.

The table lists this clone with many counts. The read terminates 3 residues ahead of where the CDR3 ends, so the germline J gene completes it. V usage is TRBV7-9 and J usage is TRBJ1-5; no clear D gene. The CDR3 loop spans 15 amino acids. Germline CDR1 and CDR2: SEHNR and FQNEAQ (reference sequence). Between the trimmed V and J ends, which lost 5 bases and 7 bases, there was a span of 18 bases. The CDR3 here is CASSPSGSGIQPQHF. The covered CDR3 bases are TGTGCCAGCAGCCCCAGCGGTAGTGGAATCCAGCCC.

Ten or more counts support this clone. The part of the CDR3 DNA that was read is TGTGCCAGCAGCCGGACAGGAGTTGGAAACACC. It translates to CASSRTGVGNT. The whole CDR3 protein reads CASSRTGVGNTIYF. The chain employs TRBV7-9 and TRBJ1-3; 7 bases map to TRBD1. The read stops 3 residues short of the end of the CDR3; the missing end is completed from the germline J gene. The V gene end was trimmed by 5 bases and the J gene end by 3 bases; junction bases not matched to a gene: 4. Germline V gene data show CDR1 as SEHNR and CDR2 as FQNEAQ (reference sequence). There are 14 residues in the CDR3.

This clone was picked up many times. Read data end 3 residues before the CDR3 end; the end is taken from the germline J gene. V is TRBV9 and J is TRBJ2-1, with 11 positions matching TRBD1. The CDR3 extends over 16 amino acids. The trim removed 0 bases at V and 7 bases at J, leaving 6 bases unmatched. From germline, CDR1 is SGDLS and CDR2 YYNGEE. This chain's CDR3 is CASSVAVGQGANEQFF. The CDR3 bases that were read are TGTGCCAGCAGCGTAGCCGTAGGACAGGGGGCGAATGAG.

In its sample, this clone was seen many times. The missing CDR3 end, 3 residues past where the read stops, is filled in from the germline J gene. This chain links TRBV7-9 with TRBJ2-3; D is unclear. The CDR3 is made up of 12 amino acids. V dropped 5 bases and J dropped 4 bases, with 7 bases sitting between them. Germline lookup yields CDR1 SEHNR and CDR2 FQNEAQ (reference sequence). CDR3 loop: CASSLGADTQYF. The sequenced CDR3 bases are TGTGCCAGCAGCCTAGGCGCAGATACG.

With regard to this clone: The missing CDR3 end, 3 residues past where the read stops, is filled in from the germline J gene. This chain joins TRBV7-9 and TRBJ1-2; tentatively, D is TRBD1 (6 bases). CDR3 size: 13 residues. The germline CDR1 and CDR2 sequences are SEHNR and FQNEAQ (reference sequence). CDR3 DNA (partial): TGTGCCAGCAGCAGCAGGGGCCCAGAGATC. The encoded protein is CASSSRGPEI. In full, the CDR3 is CASSSRGPEIYTF.

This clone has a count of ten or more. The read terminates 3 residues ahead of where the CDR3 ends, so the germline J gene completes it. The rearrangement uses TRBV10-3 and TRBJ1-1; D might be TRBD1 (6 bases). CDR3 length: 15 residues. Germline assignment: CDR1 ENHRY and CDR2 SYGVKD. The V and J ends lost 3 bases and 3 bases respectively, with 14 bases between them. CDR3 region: CAISDPVAGDTEAFF. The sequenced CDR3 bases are TGTGCCATCAGTGACCCGGTCGCAGGGGACACTGAA.

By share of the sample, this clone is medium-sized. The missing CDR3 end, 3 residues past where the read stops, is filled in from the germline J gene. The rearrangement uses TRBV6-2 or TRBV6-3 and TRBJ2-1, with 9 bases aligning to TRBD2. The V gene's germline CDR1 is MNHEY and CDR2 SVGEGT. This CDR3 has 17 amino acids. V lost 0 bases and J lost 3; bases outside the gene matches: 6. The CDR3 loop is CASSYSPAGGIYNEQFF. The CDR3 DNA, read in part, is TGTGCCAGCAGTTACTCGCCAGCGGGGGGTATCTACAATGAG.

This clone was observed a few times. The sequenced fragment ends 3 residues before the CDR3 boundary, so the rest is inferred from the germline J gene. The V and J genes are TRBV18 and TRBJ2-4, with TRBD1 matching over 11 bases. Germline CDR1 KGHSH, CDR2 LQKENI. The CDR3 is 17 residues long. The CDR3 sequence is CASSPPGTGGSGYGQYF. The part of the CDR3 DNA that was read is TGTGCCAGCTCACCACCCGGGACAGGGGGTTCGGGGTATGGT.

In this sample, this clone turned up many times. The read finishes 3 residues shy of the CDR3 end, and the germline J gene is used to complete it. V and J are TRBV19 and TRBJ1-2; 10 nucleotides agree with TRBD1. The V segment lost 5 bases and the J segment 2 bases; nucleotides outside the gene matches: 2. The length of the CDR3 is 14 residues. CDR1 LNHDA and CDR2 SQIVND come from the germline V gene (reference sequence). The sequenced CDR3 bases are TGTGCCAGTAGTTTGGGACAGGGGAACTATGGC. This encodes CASSLGQGNYG. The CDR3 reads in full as CASSLGQGNYGYTF.

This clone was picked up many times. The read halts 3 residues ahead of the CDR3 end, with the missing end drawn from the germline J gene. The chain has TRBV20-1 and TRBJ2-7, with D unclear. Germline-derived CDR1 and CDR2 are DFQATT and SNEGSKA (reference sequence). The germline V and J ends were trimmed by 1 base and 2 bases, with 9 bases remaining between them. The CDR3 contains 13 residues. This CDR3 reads CSARGYGTYEQYF. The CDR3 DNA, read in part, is TGCAGTGCTAGAGGATACGGTACCTACGAG.

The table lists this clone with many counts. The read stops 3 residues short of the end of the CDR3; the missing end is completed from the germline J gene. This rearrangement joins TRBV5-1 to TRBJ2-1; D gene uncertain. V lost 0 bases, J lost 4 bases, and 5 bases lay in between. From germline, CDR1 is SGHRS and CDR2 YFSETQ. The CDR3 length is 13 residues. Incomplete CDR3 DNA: TGCGCCAGCAGCTTGGGTCCATACAATGAG. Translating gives CASSLGPYNE. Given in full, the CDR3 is CASSLGPYNEQFF.

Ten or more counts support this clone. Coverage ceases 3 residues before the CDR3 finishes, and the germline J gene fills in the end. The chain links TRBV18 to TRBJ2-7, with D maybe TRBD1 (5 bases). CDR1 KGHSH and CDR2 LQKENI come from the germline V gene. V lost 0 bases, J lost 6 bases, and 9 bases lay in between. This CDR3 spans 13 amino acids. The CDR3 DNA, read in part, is TGTGCCAGCTCACCACCAGGGGAAGGCGAG. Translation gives CASSPPGEGE. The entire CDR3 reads CASSPPGEGEQYF.

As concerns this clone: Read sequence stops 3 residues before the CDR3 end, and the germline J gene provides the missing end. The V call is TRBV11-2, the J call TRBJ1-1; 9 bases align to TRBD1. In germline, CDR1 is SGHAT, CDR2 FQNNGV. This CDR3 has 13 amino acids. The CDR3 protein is CASSLTGGWNAFF. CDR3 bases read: TGTGCCAGCAGCTTGACAGGGGGGTGGAAT.